The next 4 T cell receptor beta chains were all read from a single sample in a study of T cells in women clearing cervical HPV infection. The data were produced by immunoSEQ multiplex PCR, yet TCRdb's version contains in-frame clones alone and is incomplete. The sample totals tens of thousands of clones; its top ten clones hold about 1.5%. Sequenced: blood buffy coat. The source of these receptors is a woman between 18 and 70 years old with a cervical HPV16 infection that either progressed to CIN3+ or cleared (not recorded which).

With regard to this clone: Coverage ceases 3 residues before the CDR3 finishes, and the germline J gene fills in the end. The chain employs TRBV7-8 and TRBJ1-2; the D is unclear. CDR1 and CDR2 from the germline V gene are SGHVS and FQNEAQ. V lost 3 bases to trimming and J lost 3 bases, with 14 bases between them. This CDR3 has 15 residues. This CDR3 reads CASSFLVLQDYGYTF. The covered CDR3 bases are TGTGCCAGCAGCTTCCTGGTCCTGCAGGACTATGGC.

A note on this clone: The CDR3 end falls 3 residues outside the read, so it is completed with the germline J gene. The chain combines TRBV5-1 with TRBJ1-2, with D possibly matching TRBD1 (5 bases). The CDR3 is 14 residues long. The germline CDR1 and CDR2 sequences are SGHRS and YFSETQ. The CDR3 sequence: CASSIDSPKGGYTF. The covered CDR3 bases are TGCGCCAGCAGCATCGACAGCCCTAAGGGGGGC.

In the case of this clone: The sequenced fragment ends 3 residues before the CDR3 boundary, so the rest is inferred from the germline J gene. This sequence joins TRBV7-3 and TRBJ2-1, with 7 nucleotides matching TRBD1. The CDR3 is 15 amino acids. Germline values: CDR1 SGHTA, CDR2 FQGTGA. The J segment lost 6 bases and the V segment lost 6 bases, leaving 11 bases of the junction unmatched. The DNA read from the CDR3 is TGTGCCAGCAGTCGACAGGGTAATACATTCAATGAG. Its translation is CASSRQGNTFNE. The entire CDR3 is CASSRQGNTFNEQFF.

CDR3 DNA, as far as it was read: TGTGCCAGCAGCTTAGAGGCACGTTACAATGAG. Amino acid sequence: CASSLEARYNE. The complete CDR3 protein is CASSLEARYNEQFF. The rearrangement links TRBV7-6 to TRBJ2-1; D is uncertain. The sequence runs out 3 residues before the end of the CDR3; the remainder is reconstructed from the germline J gene. There are 14 residues in the CDR3. Germline assignment: CDR1 SGHVS and CDR2 FNYEAQ. Trimming removed 1 base from V and 4 bases from J, with 8 bases in between.